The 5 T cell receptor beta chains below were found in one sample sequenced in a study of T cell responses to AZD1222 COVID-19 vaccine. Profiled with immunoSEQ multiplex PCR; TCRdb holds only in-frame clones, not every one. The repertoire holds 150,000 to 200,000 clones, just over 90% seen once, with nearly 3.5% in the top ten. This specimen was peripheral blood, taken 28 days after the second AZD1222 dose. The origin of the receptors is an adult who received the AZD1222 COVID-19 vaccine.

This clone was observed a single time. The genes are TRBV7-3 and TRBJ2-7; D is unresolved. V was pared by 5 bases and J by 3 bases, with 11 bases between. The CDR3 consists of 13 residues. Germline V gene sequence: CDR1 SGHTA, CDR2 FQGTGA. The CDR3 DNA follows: TGTGCCAGCAGCCCGACCCCTGGCTACGAGCAGTACTTC. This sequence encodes CASSPTPGYEQYF. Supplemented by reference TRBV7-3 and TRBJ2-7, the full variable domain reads GAGVSQTPSNKVTEKGKYVELRCDPISGHTALYWYRQSLGQGPEFLIYFQGTGAADDSGLPNDRFFAVRPEGSVSTLKIQRTERGDSAVYLCASSPTPGYEQYFGPGTRLTVT.

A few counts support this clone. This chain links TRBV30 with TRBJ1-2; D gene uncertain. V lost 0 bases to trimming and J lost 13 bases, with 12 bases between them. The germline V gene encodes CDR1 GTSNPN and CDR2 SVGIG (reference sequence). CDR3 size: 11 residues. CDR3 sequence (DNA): TGTGCCTGGAGTGTAAGACTGGAATGCACCTTC. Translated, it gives CAWSVRLECTF. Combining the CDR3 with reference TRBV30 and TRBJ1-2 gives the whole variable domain SQTIHQWPATLVQPVGSPLSLECTVEGTSNPNLYWYRQAAGRGLQLLFYSVGIGQISSEVPQNLSASRPQDRQFILSSKKLLLSDSGFYLCAWSVRLECTFGSGTRLTVV.

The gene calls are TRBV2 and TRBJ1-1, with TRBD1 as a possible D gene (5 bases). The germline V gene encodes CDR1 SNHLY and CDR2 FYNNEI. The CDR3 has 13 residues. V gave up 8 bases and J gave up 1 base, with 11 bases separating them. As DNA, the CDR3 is TGTGCCAGCCGAGGGACCCCGAACACTGAAGCTTTCTTT. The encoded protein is CASRGTPNTEAFF.

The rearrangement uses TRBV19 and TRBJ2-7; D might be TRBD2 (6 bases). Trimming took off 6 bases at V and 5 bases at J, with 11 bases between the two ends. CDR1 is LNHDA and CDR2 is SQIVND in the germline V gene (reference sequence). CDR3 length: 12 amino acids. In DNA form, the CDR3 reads TGTGCCAGTAGCGGTTGGGGGGACGAGCAGTACTTC. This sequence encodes CASSGWGDEQYF.

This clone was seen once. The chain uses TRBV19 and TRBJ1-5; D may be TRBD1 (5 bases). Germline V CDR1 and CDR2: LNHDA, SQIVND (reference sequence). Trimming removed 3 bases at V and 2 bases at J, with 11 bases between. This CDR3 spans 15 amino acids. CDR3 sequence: CASSMRGDGNQPQHF. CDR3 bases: TGTGCCAGTAGTATGAGAGGGGACGGCAATCAGCCCCAGCATTTT. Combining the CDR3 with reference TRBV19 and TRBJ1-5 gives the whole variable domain DGGITQSPKYLFRKEGQNVTLSCEQNLNHDAMYWYRQDPGQGLRLIYYSQIVNDFQKGDIAEGYSVSREKKESFPLTVTSAQKNPTAFYLCASSMRGDGNQPQHFGDGTRLSIL.